Each of the 32 T cell receptor beta chains below was sequenced from the same sample in a study of T-cell reconstitution after alpha-beta-depleted transplantation in children. Preparing the TCRbeta library involved the use of unique molecular identifiers. Using its own MiXCR run on the PCR reads, TCRdb lists one record per CDR3 protein. The repertoire holds 800,000 to 1,000,000 distinct CDR3 sequences, with around 30% as singletons. Sequenced material: PBMCs, mostly from graft donor cells, taken 360 days after TCRalphabeta/CD19-depleted stem cell transplant. The receptors come from a boy under three years old who had a stem cell transplant for SCID, so the T cells may come from the graft donor.

This chain joins TRBV29-1 and TRBJ1-1; D possibly corresponds to TRBD1 (5 bases). V lost 6 bases and J 9 bases, leaving 11 bases between the germline ends. Germline-derived CDR1 and CDR2 are SQVTM and ANQGSEA. This CDR3 has 10 amino acids. CDR3 nucleotide sequence: TGCAGCGTCTCGGCAGGGAAAGCTTTCTTT. Translating it yields CSVSAGKAFF.

The chain combines TRBV25-1 with TRBJ1-1, with TRBD1 as a possible D gene (5 bases). V was cut by 1 base and J by 1 base, with 10 bases left in between. This CDR3 is 15 amino acids long. The germline V gene has CDR1 MGHDK and CDR2 SYGVNS. CDR3 residues: CASSESGGRNTEAFF. Here the CDR3 DNA reads TGTGCCAGCAGTGAATCGGGGGGAAGGAACACTGAAGCTTTCTTT. Full variable domain (missing parts from reference TRBV25-1 and TRBJ1-1): EADIYQTPRYLVIGTGKKITLECSQTMGHDKMYWYQQDPGMELHLIHYSYGVNSTEKGDLSSESTVSRIRTEHFPLTLESARPSHTSQYLCASSESGGRNTEAFFGQGTRLTVV.

This clonotype was seen more than once but under ten times. The chain is built from TRBV5-1 and TRBJ2-1; weak D call: TRBD1 (6 bases). The germline V gene has CDR1 SGHRS and CDR2 YFSETQ. V lost 3 bases, J lost 0 bases, and 16 bases lay in between. This CDR3 region has 17 residues. The CDR3 spells CASSSSKGHNSYNEQFF. The DNA of the CDR3 is TGCGCCAGCAGCTCAAGTAAGGGACATAACTCCTACAATGAGCAGTTCTTC.

This clonotype showed up just a few times. Here the CDR3 DNA reads TGTGCCACCAGCAGAGATCGGGGGGGTGGTGGAGCTTTCTTT. Its translation: CATSRDRGGGGAFF. This rearrangement joins TRBV15 to TRBJ1-1, with D tentatively TRBD1 (5 bases). Germline V lookup: CDR1 LNHNV, CDR2 YYDKDF (reference sequence). CDR3 length: 14 residues. Trimming left V 0 bases short and J 10 bases short, with 15 bases between.

The chain is built from TRBV5-1 and TRBJ2-2; D gene ambiguous. This CDR3 is 15 amino acids long. Trimming stripped 0 bases from V and 6 bases from J, with 12 bases between. Germline-derived CDR1 and CDR2 are SGHRS and YFSETQ. The CDR3 sequence: CASSLDPTGAGELFF. The CDR3 DNA reads as TGCGCCAGCAGCTTGGATCCAACCGGCGCCGGGGAGCTGTTTTTT.

This clonotype turned up a few times. The chain is built from TRBV11-1 and TRBJ2-6; 7 bases align to TRBD1. CDR3 length: 18 amino acids. The germline CDR1 and CDR2 sequences are SGHAT and FQDESV (reference sequence). J was trimmed by 4 bases and V by 6 bases; bases with no gene match: 15. CDR3 sequence: CASRARDSPAAGANVLTF. The CDR3 coding sequence is TGTGCCAGCAGGGCCAGGGACAGCCCTGCAGCCGGGGCCAACGTCCTGACTTTC.

This clonotype has just a few counts. The chain is built from TRBV9 and TRBJ2-3; 7 nucleotides align to TRBD2. This CDR3 region has 16 residues. Germline loops: CDR1 SGDLS, CDR2 YYNGEE. The V gene end was trimmed by 4 bases and the J gene end by 0 bases; junction bases not matched to a gene: 8. CDR3 amino acids: CASSSASGHSTDTQYF. DNA for the CDR3: TGTGCCAGCAGCTCAGCTAGCGGTCATAGCACAGATACGCAGTATTTT.

This clonotype was observed a few times. The V gene is TRBV6-5, the J gene TRBJ2-3, with unresolved D. Germline loops: CDR1 MNHEY, CDR2 SVGAGI. This CDR3 is built from 14 residues. V dropped 4 bases and J dropped 7 bases, with 15 bases sitting between them. For the CDR3, the DNA is TGTGCCAGCAGTTCATTGGGTAGATGGCATACGCAGTATTTT. Protein sequence: CASSSLGRWHTQYF.

The V and J genes are TRBV28 and TRBJ2-7; 8 nucleotides align to TRBD1. Germline loops: CDR1 MDHEN, CDR2 SYDVKM. The CDR3 is 14 amino acids. V shed 5 bases, J shed 2 bases, and the junction held 5 bases outside the gene matches. The CDR3 protein is CASSPHRGAYEQYF. The DNA of the CDR3 is TGTGCCAGCAGTCCGCACAGGGGGGCCTACGAGCAGTACTTC.

There are a few counts of this clonotype. V is TRBV27 and J is TRBJ1-5, with D uncertain. The V gene lost 0 bases and the J gene lost 2 bases, with 11 bases spanning the gap. Germline V gene sequence: CDR1 MNHEY, CDR2 SMNVEV (reference sequence). The CDR3 length is 16 residues. The CDR3 region is CASSLSSGVGNQPQHF. The DNA of the CDR3 is TGTGCCAGCAGTTTATCGAGCGGGGTTGGCAATCAGCCCCAGCATTTT.

This chain links TRBV2 with TRBJ2-3; 11 nucleotides match TRBD2. The CDR3 is 19 amino acids. Trimming at V came to 5 bases and at J to 6 bases, leaving 19 bases not matched to a gene. CDR1 and CDR2 (germline): SNHLY, FYNNEI. The CDR3 sequence: CASSFLMSGTSGPRDTQYF. CDR3 DNA: TGTGCCAGCAGTTTTTTAATGTCTGGGACTAGCGGCCCCAGGGATACGCAGTATTTT.

This clonotype was seen more than once but under ten times. The DNA is left out, because the CDR3 cannot be placed on it with certainty; the CDR3 is given as TCRdb lists it. V usage is TRBV20-1 and J usage is TRBJ2-3; the table's D call TRBD2 went unverified against the DNA. The CDR3 adds up to 21 amino acids, both ends counted. Looked up from germline, CDR1 is DFQATT and CDR2 is SNEGSKA (reference sequence). CDR3 in amino acids: CSARDGRDTQYFGPVRDTQYF.

This chain links TRBV5-1 with TRBJ2-3, with D possibly being TRBD2 (5 bases). The CDR3 spans 14 residues. Looked up from germline, CDR1 is SGHRS and CDR2 is YFSETQ. V lost 0 bases and J 3 bases, leaving 8 bases between the germline ends. The CDR3 DNA sequence: TGCGCCAGCAGCTTGGGGAGGAAGACAGATACGCAGTATTTT. Residues: CASSLGRKTDTQYF.

J is TRBJ2-1 and V is TRBV2, with a weak D call TRBD2 (6 bases). Per the germline V gene, CDR1 is SNHLY and CDR2 is FYNNEI. The CDR3 consists of 15 residues. V shed 3 bases and J shed 3 bases, with 12 bases lying between them. DNA of the CDR3: TGTGCCAGCAGTGATTGGAGGGCGGGCTACAATGAGCAGTTCTTC. Translation: CASSDWRAGYNEQFF.

CDR3 nucleotides: TGTGCCTGCCGGGACAGGGGGACCTACGAGCAGTACTTC. Translating gives CACRDRGTYEQYF. The gene calls are TRBV10-3 and TRBJ2-7, with 11 bases aligning to TRBD1. V shed 11 bases, J shed 2 bases, and the junction held 5 bases outside the gene matches. Germline CDR1 and CDR2: ENHRY and SYGVKD. The CDR3 runs to 13 residues.

This clonotype has only one observation. The CDR3 region has the DNA TGTGCCAGCAGAAGGGACGGGACAGGGACCATTATGGGGTCCCACAATGAGCAGTTCTTC. Its translation: CASRRDGTGTIMGSHNEQFF. The gene calls are TRBV28 and TRBJ2-1, with 9 bases aligning to TRBD1. Germline V gene sequence: CDR1 MDHEN, CDR2 SYDVKM. The CDR3 spans 20 residues. Losses at the gene ends were 6 bases for V and 5 bases for J; bases not matched to a gene: 23. Together with reference TRBV28 and TRBJ2-1, the CDR3 gives the full variable domain: DVKVTQSSRYLVKRTGEKVFLECVQDMDHENMFWYRQDPGLGLRLIYFSYDVKMKEKGDIPEGYSVSREKKERFSLILESASTNQTSMYLCASRRDGTGTIMGSHNEQFFGPGTRLTVL.

The gene calls are TRBV7-9 and TRBJ2-3, with D possibly TRBD1 on 5 matching bases. CDR1 SEHNR and CDR2 FQNEAQ come from the germline V gene (reference sequence). V shed 10 bases and J shed 0 bases, with 20 bases lying between them. CDR3 length: 16 amino acids. CDR3 loop: CATIKGLAYSTDTQYF. Written as DNA, the CDR3 is TGTGCCACCATAAAGGGGCTCGCCTACAGCACAGATACGCAGTATTTT.

The CDR3 reads CSALSGRRSYNEQFF. The CDR3, as DNA: TGCAGCGCCCTGAGCGGCCGGAGGTCCTACAATGAGCAGTTCTTC. V usage is TRBV29-1 and J usage is TRBJ2-1; a weak D match, TRBD2 (5 bases). Germline values: CDR1 SQVTM, CDR2 ANQGSEA. V was trimmed by 7 bases and J by 1 base, leaving 17 bases between them. This CDR3 is built from 15 residues.

The chain carries TRBV27 and TRBJ2-3; 7 nucleotides match TRBD2. The CDR3 runs to 15 residues. CDR1 and CDR2 from the germline V gene are MNHEY and SMNVEV (reference sequence). J gave up 5 bases and V 2 bases, and 7 bases lay outside the gene matches. The CDR3 DNA reads TGTGCCAGCAGTTTAGGGGACCCGGGGGGAGATACGCAGTATTTT. This gives the protein CASSLGDPGGDTQYF.

The chain joins TRBV7-9 to TRBJ2-1; tentatively, D is TRBD2 (5 bases). The CDR3 is 15 amino acids. CDR1 and CDR2 (germline): SEHNR, FQNEAQ (reference sequence). The V and J ends lost 3 bases and 8 bases respectively, with 17 bases between them. The CDR3 nucleotides read TGTGCCAGCAGCTTTGACCTAGCCCGTTCAGATGAGCAGTTCTTC. Its translation is CASSFDLARSDEQFF.

Only a few counts were recorded for this clonotype. This chain connects TRBV19 to TRBJ1-1; maybe TRBD1 (6 bases). The germline V gene has CDR1 LNHDA and CDR2 SQIVND (reference sequence). This CDR3 is built from 13 residues. V lost 3 bases and J lost 5, with 10 bases in between. CDR3 DNA: TGTGCCAGTAGTATGACAGGATTGACTGAAGCTTTCTTT. Its protein is CASSMTGLTEAFF.

This rearrangement joins TRBV25-1 to TRBJ1-4; D possibly corresponds to TRBD1 (6 bases). V shed 3 bases and J shed 7 bases, with 6 bases lying between them. The CDR3 has 12 residues. Germline CDR1 reads MGHDK; CDR2 reads SYGVNS. Here the CDR3 reads CASSDRGEKLFF. DNA of the CDR3: TGTGCCAGCAGTGACAGGGGTGAAAAACTGTTTTTT.

The genes are TRBV15 and TRBJ2-1; a weak D match, TRBD1 (5 bases). The CDR3 loop spans 15 amino acids. Per germline, CDR1 LNHNV and CDR2 YYDKDF (reference sequence). Trimming removed 4 bases from V and 5 bases from J, with 15 bases in between. The chain's CDR3 is CATSIRQGRDNEQFF. The CDR3 bases are TGTGCCACCAGCATTAGACAAGGCAGGGACAATGAGCAGTTCTTC.

This clonotype was counted between two and nine times. The gene calls are TRBV29-1 and TRBJ2-7; unclear D gene. The V gene lost 3 bases and the J gene lost 3 bases, with 9 bases spanning the gap. The CDR3 sequence is 12 residues long. The germline gives CDR1 SQVTM, CDR2 ANQGSEA. The CDR3 bases are TGCAGCGTTGAGGTGGCAGGCTACGAGCAGTACTTC. It codes for CSVEVAGYEQYF.

The gene calls are TRBV12-3 or TRBV12-4 and TRBJ1-3; unclear D gene. This CDR3 is built from 16 residues. V lost 3 bases and J lost 1, with 13 bases in between. The CDR3 protein is CASSFQSWVSGNTIYF. CDR3 in DNA: TGTGCCAGCAGTTTCCAGTCTTGGGTTTCTGGAAACACCATATATTTT.

This clonotype has more than one count but fewer than ten. This CDR3 reads CSLGSGSYEQYF. CDR3 DNA sequence: TGCAGTCTGGGTAGCGGCTCCTACGAGCAGTACTTC. The gene calls are TRBV20-1 and TRBJ2-7; a possible D gene is TRBD2 (6 bases). From germline, CDR1 is DFQATT and CDR2 SNEGSKA (reference sequence). CDR3 length: 12 residues. V was cut by 8 bases and J by 0 bases, with 11 bases left in between.

This clonotype was counted only a few times. The V gene is TRBV29-1, the J gene TRBJ2-3; 10 bases line up with TRBD2. V dropped 6 bases and J dropped 4; count of bases not matched to a gene: 7. CDR1 SQVTM and CDR2 ANQGSEA come from the germline V gene. This CDR3 region has 14 residues. The CDR3 reads CSVVAGGHSDTQYF. The CDR3 DNA sequence: TGCAGCGTAGTAGCGGGGGGCCATTCAGATACGCAGTATTTT.

The chain is built from TRBV12-3 or TRBV12-4 and TRBJ2-3, with 14 bases that match TRBD2. V trimming: 7 bases; J trimming: 0 bases; junction bases outside the gene matches: 6. CDR3 size: 17 residues. The CDR3: CASIPGLAGGSTDTQYF. CDR3 in DNA: TGTGCCAGCATCCCCGGACTAGCGGGGGGAAGCACAGATACGCAGTATTTT.

The genes are TRBV29-1 and TRBJ2-4; TRBD2 agrees at 10 bases. J gave up 0 bases and V 7 bases, and 3 bases lay outside the gene matches. Germline V gives CDR1 SQVTM, CDR2 ANQGSEA. The CDR3 sequence is 14 residues long. In DNA form, the CDR3 reads TGCAGCGCCGGGACTAGCGTAGCCAAAAACATTCAGTACTTC. This encodes CSAGTSVAKNIQYF. Full variable domain (rest looked up from reference TRBV29-1 and TRBJ2-4): SAVISQKPSRDICQRGTSLTIQCQVDSQVTMMFWYRQQPGQSLTLIATANQGSEATYESGFVIDKFPISRPNLTFSTLTVSNMSPEDSSIYLCSAGTSVAKNIQYFGAGTRLSVL.

This clonotype was observed a handful of times. The chain uses TRBV29-1 and TRBJ2-5; TRBD2 matches 14 bases. CDR1 is SQVTM, CDR2 ANQGSEA, per germline. There are 16 residues in the CDR3. V lost 2 bases and J lost 4; bases outside the gene matches: 6. CDR3 bases: TGCAGCGTTGAAAAGAGACTAGCGGGGGGGCTAGAGACCCAGTACTTC. Protein: CSVEKRLAGGLETQYF.

The table lists this clonotype with many counts. The chain recombines TRBV12-3 or TRBV12-4 with TRBJ2-3, with D unclear. There are 15 residues in the CDR3. Trimming left V 6 bases short and J 0 bases short, with 13 bases between. DNA of the CDR3: TGTGCCAGCAGCTTTGGGGTCTTAAGCACAGATACGCAGTATTTT. Translating it yields CASSFGVLSTDTQYF.

The V call is TRBV4-2, the J call TRBJ2-1; no clear D. With 0 bases removed from V and 7 bases from J, the gap between germline ends came to 10 bases. From germline, CDR1 is LGHNA and CDR2 YNFKEQ. The CDR3 is 14 residues long. The CDR3 region has the DNA TGTGCCAGCAGCCAAGAGGCCCTTTTAAATGAGCAGTTCTTC. Amino acids: CASSQEALLNEQFF.